These T cell receptor beta chains were read from a single sample in a study of early T cells in non-severe SARS-CoV-2 infection. TCRdb re-analysed the 5' RACE reads in MiXCR, keeping a single row per CDR3 protein. The repertoire holds approximately 80,000 distinct CDR3 sequences, roughly 10% seen once, with about 12% in the top ten. This material consisted of whole blood, taken at baseline. The source of these receptors is an adult who was a healthcare worker with PCR-confirmed SARS-CoV-2 infection or an uninfected control (not recorded which). Each CDR3 is given with its conserved first and last residue. The D gene is left open where the match is weak. Clone size is stated in some rows and not others, as once, few, many or a class when expanded.

V gene	J gene	D gene	clone size	CDR3 protein	CDR3 DNA
TRBV18	TRBJ1-2	TRBD1	few	CASSPLAGQEGPIGYTF	TGTGCCAGCTCACCACTAGCAGGACAGGAGGGTCCTATTGGCTACACCTTC
TRBV6-1	TRBJ2-3	NA	many	CASRAPGSDTQYF	TGTGCCAGCAGGGCCCCTGGTTCAGATACGCAGTATTTT
TRBV29-1	TRBJ1-1	NA	few	CSIRQAATMNTEAFF	TGCAGCATACGACAGGCTGCGACCATGAACACTGAAGCTTTCTTT
TRBV7-9	TRBJ2-4	NA	few	CASSLVSGLTGNIQYF	TGTGCCAGCAGCTTAGTTTCGGGTTTAACGGGAAACATTCAGTACTTC
TRBV18	TRBJ1-2	TRBD1	NA	CASSLTGEANYGYTF	TGTGCCAGCTCACTCACAGGGGAAGCTAACTATGGCTACACCTTC
TRBV5-4	TRBJ2-6	TRBD1	NA	CASSWGQVAGANVLTF	TGTGCCAGCAGCTGGGGACAGGTAGCTGGGGCCAACGTCCTGACTTTC
TRBV29-1	TRBJ2-5	TRBD1	many	CSGGQGGVETQYF	TGCAGCGGCGGACAGGGCGGTGTCGAGACCCAGTACTTC
TRBV3-1	TRBJ2-2	NA	NA	CASSQGTINTGELFF	TGTGCCAGCAGCCAAGGAACTATCAACACCGGGGAGCTGTTTTTT
TRBV20-1	TRBJ2-5	NA	few	CSLASLNQETQYF	TGCAGTCTAGCTTCCCTTAACCAAGAGACCCAGTACTTC
TRBV7-8	TRBJ2-1	NA	few	CASSLIEPSYNEQFF	TGTGCCAGCAGCTTAATAGAACCTTCCTACAATGAGCAGTTCTTC
TRBV7-8	TRBJ2-3	TRBD1	NA	CASTFGDRVVADTQYF	TGTGCCAGCACCTTCGGTGACAGGGTAGTCGCAGATACGCAGTATTTT
TRBV5-4	TRBJ2-2	NA	few	CASSPGETGELFF	TGTGCCAGCAGCCCCGGTGAGACCGGGGAGCTGTTTTTT
TRBV6-5	TRBJ2-5	TRBD2	NA	CASSFSGVKETQYF	TGTGCCAGCAGTTTTAGCGGGGTCAAAGAGACCCAGTACTTC
TRBV19	TRBJ2-5	NA	NA	CASSIRHVQETQYF	TGTGCCAGTAGTATACGGCATGTCCAAGAGACCCAGTACTTC
TRBV10-3	TRBJ2-2	NA	many	CAISELALDTGELFF	TGTGCCATCAGTGAGCTCGCATTAGACACCGGGGAGCTGTTTTTT
TRBV5-8	TRBJ1-5	NA	few	CASSLVDQPQHF	TGTGCCAGCAGCTTGGTTGATCAGCCCCAGCATTTT
TRBV28	TRBJ2-7	TRBD1	few	CASSSPGQGHEQYF	TGTGCCAGCAGTTCACCGGGACAGGGCCACGAGCAGTACTTC
TRBV20-1	TRBJ2-6	TRBD2	few	CSAPRHPLAGGLSGANVLTF	TGCAGTGCTCCTCGTCACCCACTAGCGGGGGGCCTCTCTGGGGCCAACGTCCTGACTTTC
TRBV25-1	TRBJ2-5	TRBD2	NA	CASSGSGGQETQYF	TGTGCCAGCAGTGGCAGCGGGGGTCAAGAGACCCAGTACTTC
TRBV7-9	TRBJ2-7	NA	few	CASSFVGLGEQYF	TGTGCCAGCAGCTTTGTTGGTCTGGGAGAGCAGTACTTC
TRBV5-6	TRBJ2-1	TRBD1	many	CASSRQGFSYNEQFF	TGTGCCAGCAGCCGACAGGGCTTCTCCTACAATGAGCAGTTCTTC
TRBV14	TRBJ2-1	TRBD1	few	CASSQLWTGTYNEQFF	TGTGCCAGCAGCCAATTGTGGACAGGGACCTACAATGAGCAGTTCTTC
TRBV18	TRBJ1-1	NA	NA	CASSPPGGMNTEAFF	TGTGCCAGCTCACCACCGGGGGGAATGAACACTGAAGCTTTCTTT
TRBV5-1	TRBJ1-2	NA	many	CASSDRGRGYNYGYTF	TGCGCCAGCAGTGACAGAGGGCGTGGGTATAACTATGGCTACACCTTC
TRBV20-1	TRBJ1-2	NA	many	CSARDPGGTKFYGYTF	TGCAGTGCTAGAGATCCGGGAGGGACAAAATTCTATGGCTACACCTTC
TRBV19	TRBJ2-1	NA	NA	CASSPTPPNEQFF	TGTGCCAGTAGCCCGACGCCCCCTAATGAGCAGTTCTTC
TRBV18	TRBJ2-7	TRBD1	few	CASSPGGQGLTEQYF	TGTGCCAGCTCACCGGGGGGACAGGGACTTACGGAGCAGTACTTC
TRBV20-1	TRBJ1-4	NA	few	CSARDGGVANEKLFF	TGCAGTGCGAGGGATGGAGGGGTGGCTAATGAAAAACTGTTTTTT
TRBV29-1	TRBJ1-2	NA	few	CSASLANGYTF	TGCAGCGCAAGCCTCGCTAACGGCTACACCTTC
TRBV19	TRBJ2-3	NA	NA	CASRESPSDTQYF	TGTGCCAGTAGGGAATCTCCAAGCGATACGCAGTATTTT
TRBV20-1	TRBJ2-5	NA	NA	CSATNWETQYF	TGCAGTGCTACCAACTGGGAGACCCAGTACTTC
TRBV4-2	TRBJ2-3	TRBD2	few	CASSRTTGGGGADTQYF	TGTGCCAGCAGCCGTACGACTGGCGGGGGGGGCGCAGATACGCAGTATTTT
TRBV6-4	TRBJ2-3	TRBD2	NA	CANSVLAGTTDTQYF	TGTGCCAACAGTGTCCTAGCGGGGACCACAGATACGCAGTATTTT
TRBV11-2	TRBJ1-3	NA	many	CASSLEVLGNTIYF	TGTGCCAGCAGCTTAGAGGTCCTTGGAAACACCATATATTTT
TRBV28	TRBJ1-4	NA	NA	CASTEGGISNEKLFF	TGTGCCAGCACCGAAGGGGGGATCTCTAATGAAAAACTGTTTTTT
TRBV6-1	TRBJ2-1	NA	few	CASSAQDSYNEQFF	TGTGCCAGCAGTGCCCAGGATTCCTACAATGAGCAGTTCTTC
TRBV10-1	TRBJ2-2	TRBD2	few	CASSDSGAMNTGELFF	TGCGCCAGCAGTGATAGCGGGGCCATGAACACCGGGGAGCTGTTTTTT
TRBV18	TRBJ1-6	NA	few	CASSPGGIESPLHF	TGTGCCAGCTCACCAGGGGGCATAGAGTCACCCCTCCACTTT
TRBV3-1	TRBJ1-3	NA	few	CASRDSGNTIYF	TGTGCCAGCAGGGATTCTGGAAACACCATATATTTT
TRBV3-1	TRBJ2-7	NA	NA	CASSQDLDEQYF	TGTGCCAGCAGCCAAGATTTGGACGAGCAGTACTTC
TRBV7-2	TRBJ2-5	NA	many	CASTRAWLRRGGGGETQYF	TGTGCCAGCACCAGAGCTTGGCTCCGCAGAGGGGGAGGAGGGGAGACCCAGTACTTC
TRBV5-1	TRBJ1-6	NA	NA	CASSPRPPVGNSPLHF	TGCGCCAGCAGCCCCAGGCCACCCGTGGGAAATTCACCCCTCCACTTT
TRBV27	TRBJ1-1	TRBD1	few	CASSQGQSISSTEAFF	TGTGCCAGCAGTCAGGGACAGTCGATAAGCAGCACTGAAGCTTTCTTT
TRBV29-1	TRBJ2-2	NA	NA	CSVEETANTGELFF	TGCAGCGTAGAGGAGACAGCAAACACCGGGGAGCTGTTTTTT
TRBV5-1	TRBJ2-1	NA	few	CASSPGHLSYNEQFF	TGCGCCAGCAGCCCGGGACACCTCTCCTACAATGAGCAGTTCTTC
TRBV29-1	TRBJ2-3	NA	few	CSNLGASGTDTQYF	TGCAGTAATCTGGGGGCTAGCGGCACAGATACGCAGTATTTT
TRBV11-2	TRBJ2-3	NA	few	CASSLERTDTQYF	TGTGCCAGCAGCTTAGAGCGGACAGATACGCAGTATTTT
TRBV2	TRBJ2-1	NA	NA	CAIGQSSAYNEQFF	TGTGCCATCGGACAGAGTAGTGCCTACAATGAGCAGTTCTTC
TRBV21-1	TRBJ1-1	NA	few	CASSKVDSNTEAFF	TGTGCCAGCAGCAAAGTGGACAGCAACACTGAAGCTTTCTTT
TRBV10-3	TRBJ1-1	NA	few	CAISQRRGLNTEAFF	TGTGCCATCTCGCAAAGGCGGGGGCTAAACACTGAAGCTTTCTTT
TRBV7-2	TRBJ1-3	NA	many	CASSLITAGNTIYF	TGTGCCAGCAGCTTAATTACAGCTGGAAACACCATATATTTT
TRBV7-2	TRBJ2-1	NA	many	CASSSLQNQNEQFF	TGTGCCAGCAGCTCCCTACAGAATCAAAATGAGCAGTTCTTC
TRBV7-2	TRBJ2-1	TRBD2	many	CASNDPRLAGGYNEQFF	TGTGCCAGCAACGACCCCCGACTAGCGGGGGGTTACAATGAGCAGTTCTTC
TRBV9	TRBJ1-1	TRBD1	few	CASSPHDRGHTEAFF	TGTGCCAGCAGCCCTCATGACAGGGGGCACACTGAAGCTTTCTTT
TRBV29-1	TRBJ2-1	TRBD2	NA	CSVTSGGQKRNEQFF	TGCAGCGTAACTAGCGGGGGCCAAAAGAGGAATGAGCAGTTCTTC
TRBV7-9	TRBJ2-7	TRBD1	few	CASSLRDRGGEQYF	TGTGCCAGCAGCTTACGGGACAGGGGCGGCGAGCAGTACTTC
TRBV21-1	TRBJ1-1	NA	few	CASSKIGQRGMNTEAFF	TGTGCCAGCAGCAAAATAGGGCAGCGAGGCATGAACACTGAAGCTTTCTTT